The TCR beta chain under discussion was sequenced for a study of OX40 agonist ivuxolimab in advanced cancers. In the study overall: It was permissible to have had prior anti-PD-1, anti-PD-L1 or anti-CTLA-4 therapy, and about 40% had some.

The junction had 3 bases not matched to a gene; V was cut back by 1 base and J by 3 bases. Germline lookup yields CDR1 MGHRA and CDR2 YSYEKL. CDR3 length: 15 amino acids. TCRdb keeps only in-frame clones here, not all; method: immunoSEQ multiplex PCR. The profile covers under 100,000 clones, with roughly 90% appearing a single time and 9.5% to 12% taken by the ten largest. Material: CD4+ or CD8+ T cells sorted from blood, obtained in a trial of the OX40 agonist ivuxolimab. The V call is TRBV4-1, the J call TRBJ2-3, with TRBD2 matching 8 bases. This TCR was sampled from an adult with an advanced solid tumor such as melanoma, head and neck, liver or kidney cancer. CDR3 loop: CASSQVAGSTDTQYF. The CDR3 coding sequence is TGCGCCAGCAGCCAAGTAGCGGGGTCGACAGATACGCAGTATTTT.